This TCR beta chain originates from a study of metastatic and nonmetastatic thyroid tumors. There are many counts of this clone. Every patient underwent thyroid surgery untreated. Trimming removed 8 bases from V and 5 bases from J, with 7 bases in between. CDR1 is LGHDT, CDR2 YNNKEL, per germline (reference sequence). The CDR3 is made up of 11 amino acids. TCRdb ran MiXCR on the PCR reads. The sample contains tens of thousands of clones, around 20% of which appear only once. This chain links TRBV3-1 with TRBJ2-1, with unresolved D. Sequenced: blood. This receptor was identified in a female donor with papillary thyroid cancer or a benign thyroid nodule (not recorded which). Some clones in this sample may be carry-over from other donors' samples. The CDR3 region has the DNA TGTGCCAGCGGCAACGACAATGAGCAGTTCTTC. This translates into CASGNDNEQFF.